The 5 T cell receptor beta chains below were found in one sample sequenced in a study of PD-1 blockade in mismatch repair-deficient tumors. The protocol was immunoSEQ multiplex PCR, while the TCRdb copy is restricted to in-frame clones and leaves out a portion. The sample carries about 79,000 clones, 70% to 90% recorded once. Sequences were derived from peripheral blood, sampled 44 weeks after starting pembrolizumab. These receptors originate from an adult with mismatch repair-deficient cancer.

The count of this clone is one. V usage is TRBV27 and J usage is TRBJ2-1; no firm D call. The CDR3 length is 17 residues. Germline CDR1 reads MNHEY; CDR2 reads SMNVEV (reference sequence). V lost 6 bases, J lost 0 bases, and 18 bases lay in between. CDR3 in amino acids: CASSPQTFSSSYNEQFF. CDR3 bases: TGTGCCAGCAGCCCTCAGACGTTTAGCAGCTCCTACAATGAGCAGTTCTTC.

V and J are TRBV19 and TRBJ1-2; tentative D call: TRBD1 (6 bases). Trimming stripped 4 bases from V and 7 bases from J, with 19 bases between. The CDR3 has 15 amino acids. Germline lookup yields CDR1 LNHDA and CDR2 SQIVND (reference sequence). CDR3 coding DNA: TGTGCCAGTAGTACAGGGGCCCGGTGGGGTGGTGGCTACACCTTC. Translation gives CASSTGARWGGGYTF. Filled out from reference TRBV19 and TRBJ1-2, the complete variable domain reads DGGITQSPKYLFRKEGQNVTLSCEQNLNHDAMYWYRQDPGQGLRLIYYSQIVNDFQKGDIAEGYSVSREKKESFPLTVTSAQKNPTAFYLCASSTGARWGGGYTFGSGTRLTVV.

The gene calls are TRBV15 and TRBJ1-1; no firm D call. With 0 bases removed from V and 3 bases from J, the gap between germline ends came to 8 bases. This CDR3 is 14 amino acids long. The germline V gene has CDR1 LNHNV and CDR2 YYDKDF (reference sequence). This CDR3 is CATSRDGVDTEAFF. CDR3 nucleotide sequence: TGTGCCACCAGCAGAGACGGGGTGGACACTGAAGCTTTCTTT.

The rearrangement joins TRBV7-8 to TRBJ2-7; 7 nucleotides line up with TRBD2. J was trimmed by 6 bases and V by 5 bases; bases with no gene match: 4. Germline CDR1 is SGHVS and CDR2 is FQNEAQ. This CDR3 region has 12 residues. This chain's CDR3 is CASSPRGVEQYF. The DNA for the CDR3 is TGTGCCAGCAGCCCCCGGGGGGTCGAGCAGTACTTC.

The sample holds a few counts of this clone. The chain carries TRBV12-5 and TRBJ2-5; TRBD2 might be the D (6 bases). V lost 1 base and J lost 5, with 14 bases in between. This CDR3 comprises 15 residues. Germline CDR1 is LGHNT and CDR2 is FRNRAP. Here the CDR3 DNA reads TGTGCTAGTGGTTTGGCCCGGAGGGACCTGGAGACCCAGTACTTC. This translates into CASGLARRDLETQYF.